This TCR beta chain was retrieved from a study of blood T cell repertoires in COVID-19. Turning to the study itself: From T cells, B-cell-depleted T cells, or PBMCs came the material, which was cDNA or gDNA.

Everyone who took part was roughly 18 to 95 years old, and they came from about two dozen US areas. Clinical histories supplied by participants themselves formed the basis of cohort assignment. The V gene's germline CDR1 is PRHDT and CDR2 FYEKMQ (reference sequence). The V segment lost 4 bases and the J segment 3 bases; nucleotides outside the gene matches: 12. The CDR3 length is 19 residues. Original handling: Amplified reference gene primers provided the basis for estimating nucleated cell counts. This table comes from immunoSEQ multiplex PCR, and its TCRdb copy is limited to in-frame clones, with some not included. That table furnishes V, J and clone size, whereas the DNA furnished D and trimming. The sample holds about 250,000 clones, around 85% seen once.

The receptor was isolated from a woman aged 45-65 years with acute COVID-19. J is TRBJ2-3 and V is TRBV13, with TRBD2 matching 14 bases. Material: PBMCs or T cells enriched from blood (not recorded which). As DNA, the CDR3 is TGTGCCAGCAGCTCCACTGGACTAGCGGGGGGCCGAGGGACAGATACGCAGTATTTT. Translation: CASSSTGLAGGRGTDTQYF. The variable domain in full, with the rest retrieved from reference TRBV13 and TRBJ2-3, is AAGVIQSPRHLIKEKRETATLKCYPIPRHDTVYWYQQGPGQDPQFLISFYEKMQSDKGSIPDRFSAQQFSDYHSELNMSSLELGDSALYFCASSSTGLAGGRGTDTQYFGPGTRLTVL.